These T cell receptor beta chains were read from a single sample in a study of blood T cell repertoires in COVID-19. Produced via immunoSEQ multiplex PCR; TCRdb's table is partial and in-frame only. The sample carries around 240,000 clones, around 93% recorded once. The source material was PBMCs or T cells enriched from blood (not recorded which). Receptor source: a human donor in a cohort exposed to, infected with or recovered from COVID-19 (not recorded which). The donor label of this sample is uncertain. Each CDR3 is given with its conserved first and last residue. A D gene is named only where the DNA matches it firmly.

j_call v_call d_call cdr3_aa
TRBJ1-1 TRBV29-1 - CSAASGVTEAFF
TRBJ2-7 TRBV10-3 - CAISEKGGTYEQYF
TRBJ2-3 TRBV5-4 TRBD2 CASSFGGGEVSSTDTQYF
TRBJ2-7 TRBV7-3 TRBD1 CASSQLTGYEQYF
TRBJ1-1 TRBV5-1 TRBD1 CARRDRAASEAFF
TRBJ2-7 TRBV24-1 TRBD1 CATSTPGTGEHYEQYF
TRBJ1-4 TRBV30 TRBD1 CAWSVQGAGQSEKLFF
TRBJ2-5 TRBV4-1 - CASSKLSGSQETQYF
TRBJ2-5 TRBV5-1 TRBD2 CASNPSGKETQYF
TRBJ1-5 TRBV2 TRBD1 CASSPGTGGNQPQHF